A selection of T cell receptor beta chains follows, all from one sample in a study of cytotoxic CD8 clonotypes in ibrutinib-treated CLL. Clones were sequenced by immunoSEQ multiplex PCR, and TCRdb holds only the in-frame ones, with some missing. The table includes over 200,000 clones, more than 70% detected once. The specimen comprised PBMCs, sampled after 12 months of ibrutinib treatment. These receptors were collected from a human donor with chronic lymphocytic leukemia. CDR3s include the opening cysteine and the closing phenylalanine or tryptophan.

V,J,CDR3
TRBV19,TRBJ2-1,CASSGRGLQFF
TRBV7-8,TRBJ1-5,CASSLGQGLSEPQHF
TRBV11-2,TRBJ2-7,CASSTGGVDEQYF
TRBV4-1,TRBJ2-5,CASSQVGTGGETQYF
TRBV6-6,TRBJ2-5,CASRGFSRETQYF
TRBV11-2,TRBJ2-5,CASSLSEETQYF
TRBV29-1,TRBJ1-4,CSASGRGGNEKLFF
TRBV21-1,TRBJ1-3,CASSNGGGSGSGNTIYF
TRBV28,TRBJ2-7,CASRSSTYEQYF
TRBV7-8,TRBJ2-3,CASRVGLAGGGVYF
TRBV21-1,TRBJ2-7,CASSKAAAQKITYEQYF
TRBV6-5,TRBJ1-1,CASSYPGDGGAFF
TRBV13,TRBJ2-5,CASSPRWGAEETQYF
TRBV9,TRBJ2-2,CASSVGGTNTGELFF
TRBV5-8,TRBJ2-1,CASPSPPVPTYNEQFF
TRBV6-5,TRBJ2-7,CASSPVPTGSYEQYF
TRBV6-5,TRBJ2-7,CASTSPAGAEQYF
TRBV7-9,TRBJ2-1,CASSPAGGLYNEQFF
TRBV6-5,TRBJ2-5,CASSYSTSQETQYF
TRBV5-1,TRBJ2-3,CASRASGSSTDTQYF
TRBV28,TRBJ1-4,CASTPEIAEKLFF
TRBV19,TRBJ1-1,CASLFDTEAFF
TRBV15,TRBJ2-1,CATSSPRDGALEQFF
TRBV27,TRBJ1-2,CASSLDGLNYGYTF
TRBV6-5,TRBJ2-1,CARHDEQFF
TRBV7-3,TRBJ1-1,CASSIGWGTEAFF
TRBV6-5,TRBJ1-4,CASTTGQGHEKLFF
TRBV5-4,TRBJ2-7,CASSLGQSIHEQYF
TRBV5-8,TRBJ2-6,CASSPGQIYSGANVLTF
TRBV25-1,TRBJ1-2,CASSAGRPYGYTF
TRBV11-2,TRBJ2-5,CASSLGQGMGETQYF
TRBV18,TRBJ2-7,CASSPRSSEFLDEQYF
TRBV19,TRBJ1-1,CASSIQAGTGGNTEAFF
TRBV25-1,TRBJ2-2,CASSDKGGTGELFF
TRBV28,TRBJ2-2,CASRYRQVSGELFF
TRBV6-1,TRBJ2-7,CASSEKRTVRNRNEQYF
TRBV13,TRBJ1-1,CASSLYGTGRNTEAFF
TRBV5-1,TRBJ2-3,CASSLATSWTDTQYF
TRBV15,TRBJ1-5,CATSRDLGNQPQHF
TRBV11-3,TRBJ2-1,CASSSRYNEQFF
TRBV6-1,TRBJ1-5,CASSGPGGGISNQPQHF
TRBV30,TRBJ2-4,CAWGRENIQYF
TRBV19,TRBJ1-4,CATWDVGEKLFF
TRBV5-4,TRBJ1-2,CASSLSGGVTYGYTF
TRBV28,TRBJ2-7,CASSQGGLGGYEQYF
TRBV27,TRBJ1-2,CASGPKQEYYGYTF
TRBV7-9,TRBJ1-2,CASSRGGVTNYGYTF
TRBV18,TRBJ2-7,CASSPSSDEQYF
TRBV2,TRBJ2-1,CASGDGQGTYNEQFF
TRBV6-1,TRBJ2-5,CAITQRSAETQYF
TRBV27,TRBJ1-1,CASSLGQGNTEAFF
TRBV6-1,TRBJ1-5,CASSEAWGGNQPQHF
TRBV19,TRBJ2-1,CASSKITSSYNEQFF
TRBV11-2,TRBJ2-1,CASSFRSYNEQFF
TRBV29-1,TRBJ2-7,CSVAGANYEQYF
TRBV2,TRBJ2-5,CASNSGALQETQYF
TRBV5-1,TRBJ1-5,CASSLAGGGQPQHF
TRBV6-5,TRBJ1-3,CATRTESSSGNTIYF
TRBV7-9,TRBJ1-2,CASSQARGYTF